This T cell receptor beta chain was obtained from a study of vaccination effects on CD4 cells after COVID-19. Study-level results: Early post-infection timepoints were absent, and convalescent patients were few. Marked clonal contraction was seen in infection- and vaccine-induced clones late after vaccination.

The data were produced by immunoSEQ multiplex PCR, yet TCRdb's version contains in-frame clones alone and is incomplete. The sample consists of 35,000 to 45,000 clones, around 75% of them appearing once. Concerning this clone: Its antigen is not known.

Viral peptide pool expansion of antigen-specific CD4+ T cells preceded sequencing in the ViraFEST assay. CD4+ T cell isolation took place after approximately ten days of culture. From March to December 2020, the person had a SARS-CoV-2 infection that was confirmed by PCR. A half-medium replacement with IL-2 medium was carried out on days 3 and 7. Germline CDR1 and CDR2: SEHNR and FQNEAQ (reference sequence). Trimming took off 5 bases at V and 0 bases at J, with 18 bases between the two ends. The CDR3 sequence is 17 residues long. The sample was CD4+ T cells from PBMCs cultured with a peptide pool, taken before COVID-19 vaccination. This sequence joins TRBV7-9 and TRBJ2-3; D possibly matches TRBD1 or TRBD2 (7 bases each). The TCR sequence derives from a human donor who had a prior SARS-CoV-2 infection. The CDR3, as DNA: TGTGCCAGCAGCCCTCCAGGGGGAGGGCGCAGCACAGATACGCAGTATTTT. Amino acid sequence: CASSPPGGGRSTDTQYF. Variable domain in full (rest from reference TRBV7-9 and TRBJ2-3): DTGVSQNPRHKITKRGQNVTFRCDPISEHNRLYWYRQTLGQGPEFLTYFQNEAQLEKSRLLSDRFSAERPKGSFSTLEIQRTEQGDSAMYLCASSPPGGGRSTDTQYFGPGTRLTVL.